The 24 T cell receptor beta chains presented below share a single source sample, sequenced in a study of cytomegalovirus exposure and HLA in healthy donors. This PCR relied on a set of 60 Vbeta primers and 13 Jbeta primers. Some clones are missing from TCRdb's copy, which holds only in-frame ones; the method was immunoSEQ multiplex PCR. This sample carries approximately 170,000 clones, about three quarters of them seen once, and the ten largest clones take 2.5% to 3.5%. Sequencing used PBMCs. The receptors here all came from a female donor in good health and CMV-seronegative.

This clone appeared once. The V and J genes are TRBV5-1 and TRBJ2-5; TRBD1 aligns across 10 bases. This CDR3 contains 16 residues. Germline V lookup: CDR1 SGHRS, CDR2 YFSETQ. After removal of 3 bases from V and 0 bases from J, the junction contained 5 bases not matched to a gene. The CDR3 protein is CASSYSGTGDQETQYF. In DNA form, the CDR3 reads TGCGCCAGCAGCTACTCCGGGACAGGGGACCAAGAGACCCAGTACTTC.

The chain couples TRBV5-4 to TRBJ1-1; the D gene is possibly TRBD1 (5 bases). V was clipped by 0 bases and J by 0 bases, with 9 bases between them. The CDR3 has 15 residues. Germline V gives CDR1 SGHNT, CDR2 YYREEE (reference sequence). The CDR3 coding sequence is TGTGCCAGCAGCTTGGGGGGGGTTATGAACACTGAAGCTTTCTTT. It is translated as CASSLGGVMNTEAFF.

This clone was picked up one time. V usage is TRBV7-2 and J usage is TRBJ1-4; D unresolved. With 3 bases removed from V and 7 bases from J, the gap between germline ends came to 12 bases. Germline V gives CDR1 SGHTA, CDR2 FQGNSA. The CDR3 loop spans 14 amino acids. CDR3 DNA: TGTGCCAGCAGCTTCGGGATAGGAGGTGAAAAACTGTTTTTT. Translation: CASSFGIGGEKLFF.

Worth noting for this clone: Germline is not matched at one junction end, which may reflect a read error. The rearrangement links TRBV20-1 to TRBJ2-7, with 9 bases identical to TRBD2. The germline V gene has CDR1 DFQATT and CDR2 SNEGSKA (reference sequence). CDR3 size: 11 residues. Written as DNA, the CDR3 is TGCAGTTCTAGCGGGAACCACGAGCAGTACTTC. Its translation is CSSSGNHEQYF.

The CDR3 sequence is CASSSDRVGGYTF. The CDR3 nucleotides are TGTGCCAGCAGCTCCGACAGGGTGGGTGGCTACACCTTC. The chain combines TRBV6-6 with TRBJ1-2; TRBD1 agrees at 7 bases. CDR3 size: 13 residues. Germline values: CDR1 MNHNY, CDR2 SVGAGI (reference sequence). J lost 7 bases, V lost 6 bases, and 8 bases had no gene match.

This clone came up a few times. The chain has TRBV7-2 and TRBJ1-1; D is ambiguous. The CDR3 consists of 14 residues. V lost 1 base and J 2 bases, leaving 8 bases between the germline ends. Germline-derived CDR1 and CDR2 are SGHTA and FQGNSA. The CDR3 coding sequence is TGTGCCAGCAGCTTAGGGAGGTTCAACACTGAAGCTTTCTTT. Its protein product is CASSLGRFNTEAFF.

This sequence joins TRBV28 and TRBJ2-1; 9 bases match TRBD2. The CDR3 consists of 17 residues. V gave up 5 bases and J gave up 6 bases; unmatched junction bases: 14. CDR1 is MDHEN and CDR2 is SYDVKM in the germline V gene. Here the CDR3 DNA reads TGTGCCAGCAGTCCCCTGGGTAGCGGGAGAGCATTCAATGAGCAGTTCTTC. It translates to CASSPLGSGRAFNEQFF.

The rearrangement uses TRBV6-5 and TRBJ2-5, with D tentatively TRBD1 (6 bases). V lost 1 base and J 5 bases, leaving 14 bases between the germline ends. Germline loops: CDR1 MNHEY, CDR2 SVGAGI. CDR3 length: 15 residues. As DNA, the CDR3 is TGTGCCAGCAGTTACTGGACAGAGGCCGGGGAGACCCAGTACTTC. It encodes CASSYWTEAGETQYF.

The chain is built from TRBV6-1 and TRBJ2-7; no firm D call. The CDR3 sequence is 14 residues long. V lost 2 bases to trimming and J lost 6 bases, with 14 bases between them. Germline values: CDR1 MNHNS, CDR2 SASEGT. Written as DNA, the CDR3 is TGTGCCAGCAGTGAACCGAGAACGTTTCCCGAGCAGTACTTC. This gives the protein CASSEPRTFPEQYF.

The table lists this clone with a few counts. V usage is TRBV7-7 and J usage is TRBJ2-2; D possibly corresponds to TRBD1 (5 bases). Looked up from germline, CDR1 is SSHAT and CDR2 is FNYEAQ (reference sequence). The CDR3 sequence is 13 residues long. V lost 2 bases, J lost 6 bases, and 7 bases lay in between. For the CDR3, the DNA is TGTGCCAGCAGCTTATCAGGGTCCGGGGAGCTGTTTTTT. Residues: CASSLSGSGELFF.

This clone has a single count. The chain uses TRBV5-4 and TRBJ1-3; D is unresolved. Trimming removed 0 bases at V and 0 bases at J, with 7 bases between. This CDR3 is 15 amino acids long. Germline V gene data show CDR1 as SGHNT and CDR2 as YYREEE (reference sequence). The DNA for the CDR3 is TGTGCCAGCAGCTTGGGCGGAAACTCTGGAAACACCATATATTTT. This translates into CASSLGGNSGNTIYF.

The rearrangement joins TRBV10-3 to TRBJ1-1, with D hard to call. Germline CDR1 ENHRY, CDR2 SYGVKD. The V and J ends lost 0 bases and 0 bases respectively, with 14 bases between them. The CDR3 covers 17 residues. CDR3 in DNA: TGTGCCATCAGTGAGTCGATTATGGCAACCTTGAACACTGAAGCTTTCTTT. The encoded protein is CAISESIMATLNTEAFF.

The chain is built from TRBV7-9 and TRBJ1-3; no clear D gene. Looked up from germline, CDR1 is SEHNR and CDR2 is FQNEAQ (reference sequence). V was trimmed by 1 base and J by 0 bases, leaving 10 bases between them. This CDR3 comprises 16 residues. The CDR3 DNA is TGTGCCAGCAGCTTAGGGCGGCTAGACTCTGGAAACACCATATATTTT. This encodes CASSLGRLDSGNTIYF.

The chain joins TRBV5-8 to TRBJ2-1; 9 nucleotides match TRBD1. Germline trimming cut 1 base from V and 2 bases from J; bases unmatched to any gene: 10. Germline CDR1 reads SGHTS; CDR2 reads YDEGEE. This CDR3 has 18 amino acids. The CDR3 here is CASSLSHYRGLTYNEQFF. For the CDR3, the DNA is TGTGCCAGCAGCTTGTCACATTACAGGGGGCTCACCTACAATGAGCAGTTCTTC.

The chain employs TRBV9 and TRBJ2-3, with 12 bases fitting TRBD2. This CDR3 is built from 18 residues. V was clipped by 2 bases and J by 0 bases; unmatched bases: 7. Looked up from germline, CDR1 is SGDLS and CDR2 is YYNGEE. For the CDR3, the DNA is TGTGCCAGCAGCGTCGCCTCTAGCGGGGGGGGAAGCACAGATACGCAGTATTTT. It codes for CASSVASSGGGSTDTQYF.

Note on this clone: Other DNA sequences in this sample translate to the same CDR3. The chain carries TRBV6-5 and TRBJ2-3; D uncertain. The CDR3 spans 12 residues. From germline, CDR1 is MNHEY and CDR2 SVGAGI. Trimming removed 2 bases at V and 6 bases at J, with 6 bases between. CDR3 amino acids: CASSYTGDTQYF. CDR3 in DNA: TGTGCCAGCAGTTACACCGGGGATACGCAGTATTTT.

The chain recombines TRBV2 with TRBJ1-2; a weak D match, TRBD1 (6 bases). CDR1 is SNHLY and CDR2 is FYNNEI in the germline V gene. CDR3 length: 15 amino acids. The V gene lost 5 bases and the J gene lost 3 bases, with 16 bases spanning the gap. Here the CDR3 reads CASSIRGDVDYGYTF. The CDR3, as DNA: TGTGCCAGCAGTATCAGGGGAGATGTTGACTATGGCTACACCTTC.

The chain recombines TRBV18 with TRBJ2-7; no clear D gene. Germline V gene lookup returns CDR1 KGHSH and CDR2 LQKENI. This CDR3 is built from 14 residues. V dropped 3 bases and J dropped 2 bases, with 11 bases sitting between them. CDR3 amino acids: CASSPDTETYEQYF. CDR3 sequence (DNA): TGTGCCAGCTCACCTGATACAGAGACCTACGAGCAGTACTTC.

The V call is TRBV10-2, the J call TRBJ2-1; the match to TRBD2 covers 7 bases. The CDR3 extends over 15 amino acids. In germline, CDR1 is WSHSY, CDR2 SAAADI. Trimming removed 6 bases from V and 2 bases from J; junction bases left unmatched: 7. The CDR3 nucleotides read TGCGCCAGCAGCCCCGGGCTAGCGGCCTACAATGAGCAGTTCTTC. Protein sequence: CASSPGLAAYNEQFF.

The chain uses TRBV6-6 and TRBJ2-1, with D tentatively TRBD1 (5 bases). The CDR3 has 12 residues. V was pared by 8 bases and J by 5 bases, with 10 bases between. Per the germline V gene, CDR1 is MNHNY and CDR2 is SVGAGI (reference sequence). CDR3 protein: CASSRQNNEQFF. The DNA of the CDR3 is TGTGCCAGCTCCAGACAGAACAATGAGCAGTTCTTC.

This chain links TRBV6-5 with TRBJ1-2, with D maybe TRBD1 (6 bases). Trimming took off 2 bases at V and 3 bases at J, with 13 bases between the two ends. Germline V gene data show CDR1 as MNHEY and CDR2 as SVGAGI. CDR3 length: 15 residues. In nucleotides, the CDR3 is TGTGCCAGCAGTTACGGGGGCCGAGGGGACTATGGCTACACCTTC. Encoded protein: CASSYGGRGDYGYTF.

This clone was seen just once. The V call is TRBV19, the J call TRBJ1-1; 9 nucleotides line up with TRBD1. The germline V gene has CDR1 LNHDA and CDR2 SQIVND (reference sequence). The V segment lost 7 bases and the J segment 10 bases; nucleotides outside the gene matches: 7. The CDR3 extends over 12 amino acids. The CDR3 DNA reads as TGTGCCAGTACCTTGGGACAGGGTGTAGCTTTCTTT. This sequence encodes CASTLGQGVAFF.

This clone has more than one count but fewer than ten. V usage is TRBV30 and J usage is TRBJ2-2; TRBD2 matches at 8 bases. Germline CDR1 GTSNPN, CDR2 SVGIG (reference sequence). This CDR3 spans 14 amino acids. J was trimmed by 1 base and V by 7 bases; bases with no gene match: 5. The CDR3: CASGAGVNTGELFF. The CDR3 DNA follows: TGTGCCTCCGGAGCGGGGGTGAACACCGGGGAGCTGTTTTTT.

The chain has TRBV5-4 and TRBJ1-1; TRBD1 agrees at 10 bases. The CDR3 loop spans 14 amino acids. The trim removed 4 bases at V and 6 bases at J, leaving 6 bases unmatched. Per the germline V gene, CDR1 is SGHNT and CDR2 is YYREEE (reference sequence). CDR3 coding DNA: TGTGCCAGCAGCGAGGGACAGGGGATGTCTGAAGCTTTCTTT. Its translation is CASSEGQGMSEAFF.